This note documents a single T cell receptor beta chain sequence. Its matching antigen is unknown. This table comes from immunoSEQ multiplex PCR, and its TCRdb copy is limited to in-frame clones, with some not included. The data contain about 1.1 million clones, 60% to 85% of them seen just once; the ten biggest clones take up 0.89%. The data were obtained in a study of shared clonotypes between healthy human individuals. Study at large: Those who served as donors were two women and three men between the ages of 18 and 49. General study findings and limits: The naive CD4 repertoires of a few donors were compared, and approximately 4.7% of clonotypes were shared. In contrast to clonotypes shared by all four donors, non-shared clonotypes had lower generation probabilities.

The clonotype comes from a man between 18 and 35 years old in good health. Some clones in this sample may be carry-over from other donors' samples. Sample: memory CD4+ T cells from PBMCs. The subset here: CD45RA-negative fraction.

CDR3 amino acids: CASSSYSGYTF. The CDR3 DNA sequence: TGTGCCAGCAGCTCCTATAGTGGCTACACCTTC. The chain has TRBV9 and TRBJ1-2; D unresolved. Trimming cost V 4 bases and J 7 bases, with 8 bases left between them. Germline assignment: CDR1 SGDLS and CDR2 YYNGEE. CDR3 length: 11 residues.